What follows describes a single TCR beta chain. Its antigen remains unknown. Data came from immunoSEQ multiplex PCR; TCRdb stores just in-frame clones and leaves some out. The sample includes more than 12,000 clones, approximately 68% of them seen just once. The data derive from a study of vaccination effects on CD4 cells after COVID-19. Sequencing followed a ViraFEST assay step that expanded antigen-specific CD4+ T cells with viral peptide pools. After roughly 10 days in culture, the CD4+ T cells were isolated. The participants, recipients of two vaccine doses, got either BNT162b2 or mRNA-1273. Both day 3 and day 7 saw half the medium replaced with IL-2 medium. Trimming shortened V by 3 bases and J by 7 bases, and 7 bases separated the two germline ends. The CDR3 has 12 amino acids.

The chain is built from TRBV12-3 or TRBV12-4 and TRBJ1-5; D is perhaps TRBD1 (5 bases). This receptor was identified in a human donor who received a COVID-19 vaccine. The sequences come from CD4+ T cells from PBMCs cultured with SARS-CoV-2 spike peptides, collected after COVID-19 vaccination. CDR3 DNA: TGTGCCAGCAGTTTGGAGGGGCAGCCCCAGCATTTT. The encoded protein is CASSLEGQPQHF.